These T cell receptor beta chains were read from a single sample in a study of beta chain features in type 1 diabetes. Profiling relied on immunoSEQ multiplex PCR, and the TCRdb table lists in-frame clones only, not all of them. The sample carries hundreds of thousands of clones, over 12% recorded once. Sequencing was done on a sample of naive CD4+ T cells from blood. Receptors originate from a man aged 18 to 30 with type 1 diabetes. The CDR3 runs from the conserved cysteine through the conserved F or W. The order of the fields is J gene, V gene, D gene, clone size, CDR3 DNA, CDR3 protein. The D gene is left open where the match is weak. Not every row has a clone size; where given, it reads once, few, many or a size class.

TRBJ2-3,TRBV4-2,NA,few,TGTGCCAGCAGCCAAGGAGTCTTCAGGCGGGCCGGGTTAACAGATACGCAGTATTTT,CASSQGVFRRAGLTDTQYF
TRBJ1-1,TRBV6-5,NA,NA,TGTGCCAGCAGTTACGGCCGGCGAATGGGGGCTGAAGCTTTCTTT,CASSYGRRMGAEAFF
TRBJ1-5,TRBV7-9,NA,few,TGTGCCAGCAGCCCCGGGGGATCAAATAGCAATCAGCCCCAGCATTTT,CASSPGGSNSNQPQHF
TRBJ2-1,TRBV30,TRBD2,NA,TGTGCCTGGAGTGTAGTTCGACTAGGCGGGGGCAATGAGCAGTTCTTC,CAWSVVRLGGGNEQFF
TRBJ2-3,TRBV7-9,TRBD2,NA,TGTGCCAGCAGCCTGACCGGACTAGCGGGGATCAATACGCAGTATTTT,CASSLTGLAGINTQYF
TRBJ1-5,TRBV28,NA,few,TGTGCCAGCAGGCCTACAGACTCGTCCCAGCATTTT,CASRPTDSSQHF
TRBJ2-6,TRBV6-6,NA,few,TGTGCCAGTTATAGGGGGGCTGGTGGGGCCAACGTCCTGACTTTC,CASYRGAGGANVLTF
TRBJ1-2,TRBV28,NA,NA,TGTGCCAGCAGTCTCAGGGACTACGGCTACACCTTC,CASSLRDYGYTF
TRBJ2-7,TRBV9,NA,NA,TGTGCCAGCAGCGTGGGGGGCGTTTCCTACGAGCAGTACTTC,CASSVGGVSYEQYF
TRBJ2-5,TRBV7-2,NA,NA,TGTGCCAGCAGCTTAGCGCGTCAGGGCAGGGAGACCCAGTACTTC,CASSLARQGRETQYF
TRBJ1-2,TRBV23-1,NA,NA,TGCGCCAGCAGTCCTCGGGACTCACCCAGGTATGGCTACACCTTC,CASSPRDSPRYGYTF
TRBJ2-3,TRBV29-1,TRBD2,few,TGCAGCGTCCATGTAGTAGGGGAACTAGCGGTTATGGGAGATACGCAGTATTTT,CSVHVVGELAVMGDTQYF
TRBJ2-2,TRBV5-1,NA,few,TGCGCCAGCAGCCCATGGCTCCACGGGAACACCGGGGAGCTGTTTTTT,CASSPWLHGNTGELFF
TRBJ1-3,TRBV29-1,NA,NA,TGCAGCGTTCAGGGTATCTCTGGAAACACCATATATTTT,CSVQGISGNTIYF
TRBJ1-2,TRBV5-4,TRBD1,NA,TGTGCCAGCAGCGTACGGACAGGGGGTGGGTATGGCTACACCTTC,CASSVRTGGGYGYTF
TRBJ1-5,TRBV30,NA,few,TGTGCCTGGAGTGGCGGTCTGCGTCAGCCCCAGCATTTT,CAWSGGLRQPQHF
TRBJ2-7,TRBV7-2,NA,few,TGTGCCAGCAGCTTAGGCAGCTTCTACGAGCAGTACTTC,CASSLGSFYEQYF
TRBJ2-5,TRBV10-1,TRBD1,NA,TGCGCCAGCAGCCTCGGACAGGGGGGAGGAGAGACCCAGTACTTC,CASSLGQGGGETQYF
TRBJ2-5,TRBV13,NA,NA,TGTGCCAGCAGCCCCCCCTGGGGGGACAGCTACCAAGAGACCCAGTACTTC,CASSPPWGDSYQETQYF
TRBJ2-1,TRBV29-1,TRBD2,few,TGCAGCGTTGGCGGGGGGACGCACAATGAGCAGTTCTTC,CSVGGGTHNEQFF
TRBJ2-3,TRBV15,NA,NA,TGTGCCACCAGCCAATCAGATACGCAGTATTTT,CATSQSDTQYF
TRBJ2-6,TRBV7-9,NA,NA,TGTGCCAGCAGCTTAGGTGCGTGGGCTGGGGCCAACGTCCTGACTTTC,CASSLGAWAGANVLTF
TRBJ2-1,TRBV9,TRBD2,NA,TGTGCCAGCAGCGTAGGAAATAGCGGGGGGACCAATGAGCAGTTCTTC,CASSVGNSGGTNEQFF
TRBJ1-5,TRBV25-1,TRBD1,few,TGTGCCAGCAGCAAGACAGGGACCAATCAGCCCCAGCATTTT,CASSKTGTNQPQHF
TRBJ2-7,TRBV27,NA,NA,TGTGCCAGCAGTTTATCCGGCCACCCTCCGGGAGCCTACGAGCAGTACTTC,CASSLSGHPPGAYEQYF